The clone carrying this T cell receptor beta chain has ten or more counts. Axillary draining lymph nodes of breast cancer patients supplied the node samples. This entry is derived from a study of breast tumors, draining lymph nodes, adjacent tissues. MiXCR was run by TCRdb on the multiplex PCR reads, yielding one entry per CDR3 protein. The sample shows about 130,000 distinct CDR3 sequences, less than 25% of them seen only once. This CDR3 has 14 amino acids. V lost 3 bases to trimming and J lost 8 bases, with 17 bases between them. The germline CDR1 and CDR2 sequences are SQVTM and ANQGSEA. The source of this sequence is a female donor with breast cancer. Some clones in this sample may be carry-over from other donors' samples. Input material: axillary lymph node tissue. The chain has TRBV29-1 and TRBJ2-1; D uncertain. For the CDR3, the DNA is TGCAGCGTTGAGGGAACAGACTCTTGGGATGAGCAGTTCTTC. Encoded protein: CSVEGTDSWDEQFF.